This paragraph covers one TCR beta chain sequence. This clonotype was detected ten times or more. It has no known antigen specificity. Base qualities are not at hand, and no much larger clone is one base apart. The data are from a study of human T cells and chemical hapten exposure (dated by TCRdb to the early 2020s). Regarding the complete study: The libraries were sequenced as a pool, and the TCR yield per sample differed mostly because of small variations in library volumes within the pool. Peripheral blood TCR repertoire changes were tracked in vivo in alopecia patients during primary and secondary sensitization to the hapten diphenylcyclopropenone (DPC). Each blood RNA sample was used to sequence both TCR alpha and TCR beta chains. The paper's findings and limits, for the study overall: The number of TCRs above 1 in 1000 frequency did not change with DPC sensitization; there was no evidence of global repertoire structure alterations. After repeated subsampling, the strength of the expansion versus patch-test correlation and the threshold at which it became significant changed.

Library preparation was by RACE. These reads were obtained on a NextSeq 500. During library preparation, unique molecular identifiers were attached to individual cDNA molecules so that TCRs could be counted quantitatively and reproducibly. In the paper's pipeline: Samples had a median of roughly 99,000 TCRs, with a range from about 23,224 to 750,000. V, J and CDR3 annotation of the TCR reads was performed with the Decombinator software suite. Every sample was subsampled to the same number of TCRs (28,000) for the PS versus PT1 abundance plots. Expanded TCRs were defined as absent before sensitization and observed at least eight times at the 2-week time point. TCRdb reworked the public reads: Q25 trimming with fastp, MiXCR clone assembly, productive beta chains retained. Records with the same CDR3 protein are collapsed into one entry carrying the most frequent genes and DNA. The V and J calls were not made by the authors but by TCRdb's processing. Here the sample has approximately 33,000 distinct CDR3 sequences; nearly 7.5% occur a single time. Of the sample, approximately 9.8% is held by the ten largest clones.

The time point label for this specimen denotes: healthy volunteer bleed at 2 weeks. Total RNA was extracted from unfractionated whole blood that had been collected in Tempus Blood RNA tubes. As TCR sequencing controls, roughly five healthy volunteers were used, with blood taken at day 0, 2 weeks and 6 weeks. Trimming takes 1 base off V and 5 bases off J; junction bases not matched to a gene: 3. The germline V gene specifies MGHRA as CDR1 and YSYEKL as CDR2. CDR3 length: 15 amino acids, cysteine to phenylalanine. Kept here is only the CDR3 DNA, which spans 45 bases and is read in frame from base 1. The sequencing sample was made of whole blood. The V and J genes are TRBV4-1 and TRBJ1-5, and 9 junction bases match TRBD1. This clonotype was sampled from a human donor in good health. Some clones in this sample may be carry-over from other donors' samples. The sequenced DNA: TGCGCCAGCAGCCAAGTACAGGGGGCGGATCAGCCCCAGCATTTT. The translation is CASSQVQGADQPQHF.